This T cell receptor beta chain comes out of a study of blood T cell repertoires in COVID-19. Overall study context: The samples span acute and convalescent COVID-19 from the United States, Italy and Spain.

Clinical history reported by participants formed the basis on which cohorts were assigned. CDR3 size: 18 residues. Germline V CDR1 and CDR2: SGHRS, YFSETQ. The V and J ends lost 0 bases and 8 bases, in that order; junction bases with no gene match: 14. In the source study's methods: Estimation of nucleated cell counts relied on the amplification of reference gene primers. Generated by immunoSEQ multiplex PCR, the TCRdb table keeps only in-frame clones and is missing some. V, J and clone size were drawn from that table, and D and trimming were deduced from the DNA. The sample has approximately 170,000 clones; approximately 88% are singletons.

This TCR was sampled from a young woman who had recovered from COVID-19. V gene TRBV5-1 combines with J gene TRBJ2-1; 10 nucleotides agree with TRBD2. The sequencing sample was made of PBMCs or T cells enriched from blood (not recorded which). The CDR3 loop is CASSLANTGLARADEQFF. The CDR3 DNA is TGCGCCAGCAGCTTGGCCAATACGGGACTAGCGAGGGCAGATGAGCAGTTCTTC.